This TCR beta chain was identified during a study of OX40 agonist ivuxolimab in advanced cancers. Overall study context: The diagnoses of dose-escalation patients were hepatocellular carcinoma, melanoma, renal cell or head and neck cancer. Subjects had a mean age of roughly 60 years, with a range of 23 to 79; roughly 80% were male.

Germline V CDR1 and CDR2: MDHEN, SYDVKM. CDR3 size: 14 residues. V lost 2 bases and J 3 bases, leaving 11 bases between the germline ends. TCRdb keeps only in-frame clones here, not all; method: immunoSEQ multiplex PCR. Altogether around 76,000 clones are present, around four fifths being singletons, with the ten largest covering 5.9%. Notes on the study in general: The authors also found low normalized T-cell clonal expansion in some nonresponders.

About this clone: What it binds is not known.

People who had autoimmune disease history or systemic immunosuppression were excluded. This specimen consisted of CD4+ or CD8+ T cells sorted from blood, obtained in a trial of the OX40 agonist ivuxolimab. The chain combines TRBV28 with TRBJ2-7; D is unclear. This sequence was found in an adult with an advanced solid tumor such as melanoma, head and neck, liver or kidney cancer. The CDR3 loop reads CASSLVDVFYEQYF. The CDR3 DNA sequence: TGTGCCAGCAGTTTAGTAGACGTTTTCTACGAGCAGTACTTC.